This TCR beta chain was sequenced in a study of monozygotic twins with inflammatory bowel disease. Findings and limits, study-wide: Compared with healthy co-twins, IBD patients showed reduced TCRbeta repertoire diversity by inverse Simpson.

Comments on this clonotype: The target antigen is unknown.

TCRdb processed the 5' RACE reads again and assigns one entry to each CDR3 protein, with no DNA. Its clone listing holds approximately 160,000 distinct CDR3 sequences. Material for sequencing was blood. The TCR was taken from a human donor with ulcerative colitis or Crohn's disease, or a healthy co-twin of an affected twin (not recorded which).

CDR3 sequence reads: CASSLTILQMNTEAFF. The chain links TRBV5-1 to TRBJ1-1. Looked up from germline, CDR1 is SGHRS and CDR2 is YFSETQ. This CDR3 has 16 residues.